This TCR beta chain was recorded in a study of T cell repertoires in cytomegalovirus infection. Turning to the study itself: Both recently identified HLA-C-restricted and well-studied HLA-B-restricted CMV epitopes were used in the study. Through public TCR beta signatures, both CMV infection and matching HLA type were indicated.

Per germline, CDR1 SQVTM and CDR2 ANQGSEA. After removal of 6 bases from V and 2 bases from J, the junction contained 7 bases not matched to a gene. This CDR3 contains 14 residues. One entry per CDR3 protein, called by TCRdb with MiXCR from the reads. The sample yields 750,000 to 950,000 distinct CDR3 sequences, 29% seen once. Whole-study findings and limits: Cumulative public TCR beta family frequency identified carriers of CMV plus the relevant HLA. CMV-specific TCR beta clonotypes restricted by HLA-C were the ones dominating the ex vivo response.

As for this clonotype: What it binds is not known.

The clonotype originates from a human donor in good health (CMV status not recorded). Some clones in this sample may be carry-over from other donors' samples. This material consisted of cultured CD8+ T cells from PBMCs, taken from culture after CMV antigen stimulation. The J gene is TRBJ2-1, the V gene TRBV29-1, with 7 bases fitting TRBD1. This chain's CDR3 is CSVLRDSPYNEQFF. CDR3 in DNA: TGCAGCGTCCTACGGGACAGCCCCTACAATGAGCAGTTCTTC.